Following are 28 T cell receptor beta chains from one sample sequenced in a study of cytomegalovirus exposure and HLA in healthy donors. With 60 Vbeta and 13 Jbeta primers, the PCR was carried out. This table comes from immunoSEQ multiplex PCR, and its TCRdb copy is limited to in-frame clones, with some not included. The table lists about 150,000 clones, roughly a tenth of them singletons. The sample was PBMCs. These receptors were collected from a male donor in good health and CMV-seronegative.

The chain uses TRBV19 and TRBJ1-2, with TRBD1 matching 7 bases. Germline values: CDR1 LNHDA, CDR2 SQIVND (reference sequence). J was trimmed by 0 bases and V by 4 bases; bases with no gene match: 5. The CDR3 runs to 15 residues. The CDR3 is CASSTTGDANYGYTF. The DNA for the CDR3 is TGTGCCAGTAGTACTACAGGGGATGCTAACTATGGCTACACCTTC.

This clone was counted a few times. The junction differs from germline at one of its ends, possibly a read error. The same CDR3 is also encoded by other DNA sequences in this sample. V usage is TRBV4-3 and J usage is TRBJ2-3; 10 nucleotides line up with TRBD2. The CDR3 is 17 amino acids. The V gene's germline CDR1 is LGHNA and CDR2 YSLEER. The CDR3 coding sequence is TGCGCCAGTAGCCAAGAGCCCCCTAGCGGGGGAACAGATACGCAGTATTTT. This codes for CASSQEPPSGGTDTQYF.

The chain is built from TRBV11-3 and TRBJ2-3; D gene unclear. Between the trimmed V and J ends, which lost 1 base and 5 bases, there was a span of 7 bases. The CDR3 covers 13 residues. Germline V gives CDR1 SGHNT, CDR2 YENEEA. The CDR3 here is CASSLGFRDTQYF. CDR3 DNA: TGTGCCAGCAGCTTAGGCTTTAGAGATACGCAGTATTTT.

The table lists this clone with a few counts. The chain links TRBV6-5 to TRBJ1-2; 8 nucleotides align to TRBD1. This CDR3 is built from 15 residues. The germline CDR1 and CDR2 sequences are MNHEY and SVGAGI. The ends lost 4 bases at V and 4 bases at J; junction bases unmatched: 8. CDR3 residues: CASSSPDRAAYGYTF. The CDR3 bases are TGTGCCAGCAGTTCTCCGGACAGGGCTGCCTATGGCTACACCTTC.

This clone appeared a few times. Other DNA sequences in this sample translate to the same CDR3. This sequence joins TRBV28 and TRBJ1-5; 8 bases are shared with TRBD1. Unmatched junction bases numbered 12, after V lost 5 bases and J lost 9 bases. In germline, CDR1 is MDHEN, CDR2 SYDVKM. This CDR3 spans 15 amino acids. CDR3 in amino acids: CASSPAQEGQVPQHF. CDR3 nucleotide sequence: TGTGCCAGCAGTCCCGCCCAGGAGGGACAGGTGCCCCAGCATTTT.

The table lists this clone with a few counts. The rearrangement uses TRBV4-1 and TRBJ2-3; possible D gene TRBD2, 5 bases. The CDR3 sequence is 17 residues long. The V end lost 4 bases, the J end lost 4 bases, and 21 bases lay between the germline ends. Looked up from germline, CDR1 is MGHRA and CDR2 is YSYEKL. Written as DNA, the CDR3 is TGCGCCAGCAGCCCGCATCCGGCCAGCGGCGACGCAGATACGCAGTATTTT. It codes for CASSPHPASGDADTQYF.

This chain connects TRBV7-9 to TRBJ2-7; no firm D call. CDR1 SEHNR and CDR2 FQNEAQ come from the germline V gene (reference sequence). Deletions cut 3 bases from V and 3 bases from J, with 9 bases between. This CDR3 comprises 13 residues. CDR3 sequence: CASSFATVYEQYF. CDR3 DNA: TGTGCCAGCAGCTTCGCCACAGTCTACGAGCAGTACTTC. Full variable domain (missing parts from reference TRBV7-9 and TRBJ2-7): DTGVSQNPRHKITKRGQNVTFRCDPISEHNRLYWYRQTLGQGPEFLTYFQNEAQLEKSRLLSDRFSAERPKGSFSTLEIQRTEQGDSAMYLCASSFATVYEQYFGPGTRLTVT.

This clone was seen more than once but under ten times. The rearrangement joins TRBV27 to TRBJ2-7; tentatively, D is TRBD1 (5 bases). The CDR3 is 14 amino acids. The V gene lost 5 bases and the J gene lost 4 bases, with 15 bases spanning the gap. CDR1 and CDR2 (germline): MNHEY, SMNVEV (reference sequence). This chain's CDR3 is CASSPKTAIYEQYF. CDR3 DNA sequence: TGTGCCAGCAGTCCCAAGACAGCAATATACGAGCAGTACTTC.

This chain links TRBV7-2 with TRBJ1-1; maybe TRBD1 (5 bases). The germline V gene has CDR1 SGHTA and CDR2 FQGNSA. The CDR3 spans 14 residues. Trimming pared 2 bases from V and 1 base from J, leaving 8 bases between. CDR3 nucleotides: TGTGCCAGCAGCTTACAGGGTGGGAACACTGAAGCTTTCTTT. Translating gives CASSLQGGNTEAFF.

The CDR3 spells CASEKLNNQPQHF. CDR3 in DNA: TGTGCCAGCGAAAAGCTGAACAATCAGCCCCAGCATTTT. The chain couples TRBV27 to TRBJ1-5, with D uncertain. Trimming removed 8 bases at V and 3 bases at J, with 11 bases between. The germline CDR1 and CDR2 sequences are MNHEY and SMNVEV (reference sequence). The CDR3 runs 13 residues.

The sample holds a few counts of this clone. The chain carries TRBV4-3 and TRBJ1-2; TRBD1 aligns across 7 bases. The CDR3 consists of 17 residues. Germline V gene lookup returns CDR1 LGHNA and CDR2 YSLEER. The trim removed 2 bases at V and 1 base at J, leaving 10 bases unmatched. Here the CDR3 DNA reads TGCGCCAGCAGCCAATCGAGACAGGGTCGCGATAACTATGGCTACACCTTC. As protein: CASSQSRQGRDNYGYTF.

The genes are TRBV7-9 and TRBJ1-1; TRBD1 matches at 10 bases. The CDR3 totals 14 residues. V gave up 6 bases and J gave up 5 bases; unmatched junction bases: 6. Germline CDR1 is SEHNR and CDR2 is FQNEAQ (reference sequence). The CDR3 loop reads CASSFRDRGTEAFF. DNA of the CDR3: TGTGCCAGCAGTTTCCGGGACAGGGGAACTGAAGCTTTCTTT.

The chain recombines TRBV5-1 with TRBJ2-1; 7 bases fit TRBD1. The length of the CDR3 is 15 residues. V shed 2 bases and J 4 bases; nucleotides not matched to a gene: 6. Per the germline V gene, CDR1 is SGHRS and CDR2 is YFSETQ. The CDR3 bases are TGCGCCAGCAGCTTTGGTAGGGGGCCGTACAATGAGCAGTTCTTC. Protein product: CASSFGRGPYNEQFF. Combining the CDR3 with reference TRBV5-1 and TRBJ2-1 gives the whole variable domain KAGVTQTPRYLIKTRGQQVTLSCSPISGHRSVSWYQQTPGQGLQFLFEYFSETQRNKGNFPGRFSGRQFSNSRSEMNVSTLELGDSALYLCASSFGRGPYNEQFFGPGTRLTVL.

Only a few counts were recorded for this clone. The V gene is TRBV5-6, the J gene TRBJ2-3; TRBD1 aligns across 7 bases. The J segment lost 2 bases and the V segment lost 5 bases, leaving 11 bases of the junction unmatched. The CDR3 contains 16 residues. Germline-derived CDR1 and CDR2 are SGHDT and YYEEEE. The CDR3 is CASSSQDRTYTDTQYF. The CDR3 DNA sequence: TGTGCCAGCAGTTCCCAGGACAGGACATACACAGATACGCAGTATTTT.

This clone was seen a few times. This sample also contains other DNA sequences that code for the same CDR3. V gene TRBV2 combines with J gene TRBJ1-1; 9 bases align to TRBD1. The ends lost 8 bases at V and 4 bases at J; junction bases unmatched: 14. Germline lookup yields CDR1 SNHLY and CDR2 FYNNEI. This CDR3 has 16 amino acids. DNA of the CDR3: TGTGCCAGCTCGCCTAGACAGGGGGTATTAGGCACTGAAGCTTTCTTT. This gives the protein CASSPRQGVLGTEAFF.

The chain's CDR3 is CASSPTQGRGTDTQYF. The CDR3 DNA is TGTGCCAGCAGCCCAACCCAGGGGAGAGGAACAGATACGCAGTATTTT. This rearrangement joins TRBV5-4 to TRBJ2-3; TRBD1 might be the D (6 bases). CDR1 SGHNT and CDR2 YYREEE come from the germline V gene (reference sequence). The CDR3 has 16 residues. Trimming took 4 bases from V and 3 from J, leaving 18 bases between them.

The chain joins TRBV7-3 to TRBJ2-1; D may be TRBD2 (5 bases). The CDR3 sequence is 13 residues long. Between the trimmed V and J ends, which lost 1 base and 8 bases, there was a span of 9 bases. Per germline, CDR1 SGHTA and CDR2 FQGTGA. The CDR3 region is CASSLSWGDEQFF. CDR3 DNA: TGTGCCAGCAGCTTAAGCTGGGGAGATGAGCAGTTCTTC.

This clone was observed a handful of times. The chain couples TRBV28 to TRBJ2-5; 8 positions match TRBD2. This CDR3 has 14 amino acids. With 2 bases clipped from V and 4 bases from J, the junction kept 3 bases outside the gene matches. Germline V CDR1 and CDR2: MDHEN, SYDVKM. The CDR3 bases are TGTGCCAGCAGTTTAGCTCGGGAGGGAGAGACCCAGTACTTC. Protein: CASSLAREGETQYF.

The chain links TRBV9 to TRBJ2-6; 10 nucleotides line up with TRBD1. With V trimmed by 6 bases and J by 7 bases, 10 bases remained unmatched. The CDR3 has 16 residues. Germline V lookup: CDR1 SGDLS, CDR2 YYNGEE. DNA for the CDR3: TGTGCCAGCAACGAACCCCGGACAGGGGGTGCCAACGTCCTGACTTTC. Residues: CASNEPRTGGANVLTF.

This clone was seen only a few times. The chain has TRBV28 and TRBJ2-2; D call uncertain. V gave up 4 bases and J gave up 0 bases, with 9 bases separating them. The CDR3 runs to 15 residues. The V gene's germline CDR1 is MDHEN and CDR2 SYDVKM. CDR3 coding DNA: TGTGCCAGCAGTTCCGCGGTTACGAACACCGGGGAGCTGTTTTTT. This codes for CASSSAVTNTGELFF.

The chain uses TRBV5-1 and TRBJ2-1, with D tentatively TRBD2 (6 bases). This CDR3 is 17 amino acids long. Trimming left V 0 bases short and J 5 bases short, with 18 bases between. Germline-derived CDR1 and CDR2 are SGHRS and YFSETQ. CDR3 protein: CASSLARHGWGDNEQFF. The CDR3 bases are TGCGCCAGCAGCTTGGCCCGGCACGGTTGGGGGGACAATGAGCAGTTCTTC.

The sample holds a few counts of this clone. The chain has TRBV25-1 and TRBJ1-4, with 8 bases fitting TRBD1. Trimming at V came to 3 bases and at J to 7 bases, leaving 7 bases not matched to a gene. Germline V gene data show CDR1 as MGHDK and CDR2 as SYGVNS. This CDR3 region has 15 residues. The CDR3 bases are TGTGCCAGCAGTGAGTTCAGGGGGCCTGGTGAAAAACTGTTTTTT. Translating it yields CASSEFRGPGEKLFF.

This clone was observed a handful of times. The chain is built from TRBV28 and TRBJ1-2; D gene unclear. CDR1 is MDHEN, CDR2 SYDVKM, per germline. The CDR3 runs 13 residues. Trimming left V 5 bases short and J 2 bases short, with 9 bases between. The CDR3 bases are TGTGCCAGCAGTCGACATCTAAACTATGGCTACACCTTC. Amino acid sequence: CASSRHLNYGYTF.

Concerning this clone: The junction departs from the called germline gene at one end, perhaps through a read error. CDR3 region: CASSVGAGPDAFF. CDR3 sequence (DNA): TGTGCCAGCAGCGTAGGGGCAGGGCCTGACGCTTTCTTT. The V gene is TRBV9, the J gene TRBJ1-1; TRBD1 is a possible D gene (5 bases). The CDR3 contains 13 residues. The germline V gene encodes CDR1 SGDLS and CDR2 YYNGEE.

The rearrangement links TRBV30 to TRBJ1-5; weak D call: TRBD1 (6 bases). Trimming removed 3 bases at V and 2 bases at J, with 14 bases between. The CDR3 has 15 residues. Germline-derived CDR1 and CDR2 are GTSNPN and SVGIG (reference sequence). Here the CDR3 DNA reads TGTGCCTGGAGCACCAGGGGATTGGGCAATCAGCCCCAGCATTTT. This gives the protein CAWSTRGLGNQPQHF.

This clone was seen only a few times. This CDR3 reads CASRPPAGGNNEQFF. CDR3 coding DNA: TGCGCCAGCAGGCCCCCAGCGGGAGGTAACAATGAGCAGTTCTTC. The chain employs TRBV5-1 and TRBJ2-1; 9 positions match TRBD2. The germline gives CDR1 SGHRS, CDR2 YFSETQ. The CDR3 has 15 amino acids. Germline trimming cut 5 bases from V and 5 bases from J; bases unmatched to any gene: 8.

This clone was seen a handful of times. This chain links TRBV29-1 with TRBJ2-5; 9 bases line up with TRBD2. Germline-derived CDR1 and CDR2 are SQVTM and ANQGSEA. J was trimmed by 5 bases and V by 8 bases; bases with no gene match: 18. CDR3 length: 16 residues. The CDR3 region has the DNA TGCAGCTCAAGGGGAGTTAGCGGGAGCTTGGGGGAGACCCAGTACTTC. As protein: CSSRGVSGSLGETQYF.

A few counts support this clone. V and J are TRBV9 and TRBJ2-7; 9 bases agree with TRBD2. Trimming at V came to 3 bases and at J to 2 bases, leaving 9 bases not matched to a gene. The CDR3 covers 16 residues. CDR1 and CDR2 from the germline V gene are SGDLS and YYNGEE. In DNA, the CDR3 is TGTGCCAGCAGCGCCCAAGATCTAGCGGGAACCTACGAGCAGTACTTC. It encodes CASSAQDLAGTYEQYF.